This T cell receptor beta chain was observed in a study of cytomegalovirus exposure and HLA in healthy donors. The germline gives CDR1 MDHEN, CDR2 SYDVKM. CDR3 size: 18 residues. J was trimmed by 4 bases and V by 4 bases; bases with no gene match: 12. The PCR contained 60 Vbeta and 13 Jbeta primers. The protocol was immunoSEQ multiplex PCR, while the TCRdb copy is restricted to in-frame clones and leaves out a portion. The sample gives around 180,000 clones, 85% of which show up once; 1% is in the top ten. Turning to this clone: Its antigen is still unknown.

The donors gave bone marrow, and they were healthy. General observations from the study: A later analysis showed TCR association rates differing by HLA locus, peaking at DRB1 and lowest at HLA-C. Cytomegalovirus status, reportedly, was diagnosed with high specificity and sensitivity by the classifier. In an earlier analysis, most TCR beta V segments were productive about 87% or about 30% of the time.

The clonotype was recovered from a boy aged 2 to 9 in good health and CMV-seronegative. J is TRBJ2-2 and V is TRBV28; 10 bases align to TRBD1. The sample was PBMCs. The CDR3 region is CASSSAGTGARGTGELFF. CDR3 nucleotide sequence: TGTGCCAGCAGTTCCGCTGGGACAGGGGCCCGTGGCACCGGGGAGCTGTTTTTT.